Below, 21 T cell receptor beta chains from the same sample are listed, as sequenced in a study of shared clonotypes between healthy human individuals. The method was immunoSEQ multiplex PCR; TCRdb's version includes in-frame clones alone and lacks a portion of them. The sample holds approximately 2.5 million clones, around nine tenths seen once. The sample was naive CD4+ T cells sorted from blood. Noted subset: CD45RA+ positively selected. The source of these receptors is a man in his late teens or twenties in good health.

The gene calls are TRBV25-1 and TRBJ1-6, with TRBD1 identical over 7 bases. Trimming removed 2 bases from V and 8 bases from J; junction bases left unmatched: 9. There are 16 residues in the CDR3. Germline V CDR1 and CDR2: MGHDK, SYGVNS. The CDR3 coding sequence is TGTGCCAGCAGTGAAGGAAGGGGAGGGGGCCATTCACCCCTCCACTTT. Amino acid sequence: CASSEGRGGGHSPLHF.

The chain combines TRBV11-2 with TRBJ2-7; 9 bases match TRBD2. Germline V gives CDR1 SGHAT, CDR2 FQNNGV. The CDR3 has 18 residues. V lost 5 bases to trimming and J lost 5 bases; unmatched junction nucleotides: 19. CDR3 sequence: CASSPLGGGTSMYHEQYF. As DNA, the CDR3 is TGTGCCAGCAGCCCATTGGGCGGGGGGACTAGCATGTATCACGAGCAGTACTTC.

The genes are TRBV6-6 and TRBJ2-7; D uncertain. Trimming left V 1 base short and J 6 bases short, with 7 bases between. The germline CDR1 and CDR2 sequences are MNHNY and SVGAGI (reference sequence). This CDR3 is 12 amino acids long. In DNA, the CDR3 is TGTGCCAGCAGTTACTTGGGGTTCGAGCAGTACTTC. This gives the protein CASSYLGFEQYF.

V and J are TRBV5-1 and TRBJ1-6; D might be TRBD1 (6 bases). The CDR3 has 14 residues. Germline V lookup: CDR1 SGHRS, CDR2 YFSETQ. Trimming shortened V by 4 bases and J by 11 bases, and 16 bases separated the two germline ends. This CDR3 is CASSQGLTGPPLHF. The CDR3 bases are TGCGCCAGCAGCCAGGGGTTGACGGGTCCACCCCTCCACTTT. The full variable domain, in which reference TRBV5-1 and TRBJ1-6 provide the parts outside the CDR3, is KAGVTQTPRYLIKTRGQQVTLSCSPISGHRSVSWYQQTPGQGLQFLFEYFSETQRNKGNFPGRFSGRQFSNSRSEMNVSTLELGDSALYLCASSQGLTGPPLHFGNGTRLTVT.

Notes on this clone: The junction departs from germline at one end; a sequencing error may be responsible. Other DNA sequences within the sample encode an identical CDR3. Here the CDR3 reads CASRPPNQPQHF. The DNA for the CDR3 is TGCGCCAGCCGGCCTCCTAATCAGCCCCAGCATTTT. This chain joins TRBV28 and TRBJ1-5; D remains ambiguous. The CDR3 loop spans 12 amino acids. Germline CDR1 reads MDHEN; CDR2 reads SYDVKM.

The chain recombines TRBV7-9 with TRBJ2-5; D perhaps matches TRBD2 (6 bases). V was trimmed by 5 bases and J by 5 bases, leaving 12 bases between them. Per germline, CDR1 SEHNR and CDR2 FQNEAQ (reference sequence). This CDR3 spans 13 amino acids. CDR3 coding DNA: TGTGCCAGCAGCGGAGGAGGGTCGGAGACCCAGTACTTC. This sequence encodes CASSGGGSETQYF.

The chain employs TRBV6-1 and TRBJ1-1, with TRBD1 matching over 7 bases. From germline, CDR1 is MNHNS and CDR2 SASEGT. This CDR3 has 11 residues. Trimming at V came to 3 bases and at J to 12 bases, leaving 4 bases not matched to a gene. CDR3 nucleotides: TGTGCCAGCAGTGAGAGACAGGGTTCTTTCTTT. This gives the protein CASSERQGSFF.

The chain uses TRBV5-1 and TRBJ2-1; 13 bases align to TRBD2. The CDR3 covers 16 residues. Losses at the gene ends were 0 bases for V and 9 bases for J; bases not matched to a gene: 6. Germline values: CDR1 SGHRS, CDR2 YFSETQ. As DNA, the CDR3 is TGCGCCAGCAGCTTGGGAGGACTAGCGGGAGTCCCTGAGCAGTTCTTC. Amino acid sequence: CASSLGGLAGVPEQFF.

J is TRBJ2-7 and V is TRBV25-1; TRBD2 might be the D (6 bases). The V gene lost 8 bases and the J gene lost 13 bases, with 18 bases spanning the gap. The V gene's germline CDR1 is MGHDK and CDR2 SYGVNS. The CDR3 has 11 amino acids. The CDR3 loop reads CASSLGQGLYF. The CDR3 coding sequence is TGTGCCAGCTCCTTGGGGCAGGGACTTTACTTC.

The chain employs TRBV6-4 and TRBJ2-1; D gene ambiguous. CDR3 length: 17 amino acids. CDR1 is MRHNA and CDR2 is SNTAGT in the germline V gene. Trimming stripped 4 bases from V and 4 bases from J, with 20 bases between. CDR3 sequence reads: CASSAPGPNSPYNEQFF. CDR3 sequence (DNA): TGTGCCAGCAGTGCCCCCGGACCTAACTCCCCTTACAATGAGCAGTTCTTC.

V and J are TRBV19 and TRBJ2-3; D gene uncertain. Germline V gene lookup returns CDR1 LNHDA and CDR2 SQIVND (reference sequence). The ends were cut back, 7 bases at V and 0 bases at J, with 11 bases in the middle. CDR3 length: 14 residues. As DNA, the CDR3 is TGTGCCAGTAACGACAAATCTAGCACAGATACGCAGTATTTT. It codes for CASNDKSSTDTQYF.

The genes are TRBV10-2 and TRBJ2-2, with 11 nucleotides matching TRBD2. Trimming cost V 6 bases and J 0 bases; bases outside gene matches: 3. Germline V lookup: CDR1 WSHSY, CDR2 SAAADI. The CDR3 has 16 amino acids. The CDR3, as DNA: TGCGCCAGCAGCTATAGCGGGAGGGCGAACACCGGGGAGCTGTTTTTT. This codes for CASSYSGRANTGELFF.

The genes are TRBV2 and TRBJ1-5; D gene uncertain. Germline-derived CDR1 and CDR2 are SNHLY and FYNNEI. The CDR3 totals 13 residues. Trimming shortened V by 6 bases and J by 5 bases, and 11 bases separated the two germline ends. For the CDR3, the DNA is TGTGCCAGCAGGGGATGGGCTGATCAGCCCCAGCATTTT. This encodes CASRGWADQPQHF.

The CDR3 bases are TGTGCCAGCAGCTTGGGGGGTCGACCCGAGCAGTTCTTC. This codes for CASSLGGRPEQFF. The rearrangement joins TRBV7-2 to TRBJ2-1; tentative D call: TRBD2 (6 bases). The V and J ends lost 3 bases and 10 bases respectively, with 13 bases between them. The CDR3 is made up of 13 amino acids. Germline CDR1 and CDR2: SGHTA and FQGNSA.

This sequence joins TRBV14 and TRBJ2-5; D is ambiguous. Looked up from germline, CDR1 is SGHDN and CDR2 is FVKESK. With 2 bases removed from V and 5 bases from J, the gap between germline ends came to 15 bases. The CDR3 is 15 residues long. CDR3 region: CASSQMAYPTETQYF. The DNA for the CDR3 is TGTGCCAGCAGCCAAATGGCGTACCCTACGGAGACCCAGTACTTC.

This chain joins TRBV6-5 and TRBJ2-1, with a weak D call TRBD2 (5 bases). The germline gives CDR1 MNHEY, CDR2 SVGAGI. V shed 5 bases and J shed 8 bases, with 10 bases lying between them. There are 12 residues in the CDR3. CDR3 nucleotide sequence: TGTGCCAGCAGTAGAACTAGAGATGAGCAGTTCTTC. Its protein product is CASSRTRDEQFF.

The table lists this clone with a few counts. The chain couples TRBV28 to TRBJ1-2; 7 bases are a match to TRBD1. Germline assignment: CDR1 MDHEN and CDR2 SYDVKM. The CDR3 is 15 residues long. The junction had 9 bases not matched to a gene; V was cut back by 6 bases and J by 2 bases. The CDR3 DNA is TGTGCCAGCAGCCCACCGACAGGGACCAACTATGGCTACACCTTC. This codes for CASSPPTGTNYGYTF.

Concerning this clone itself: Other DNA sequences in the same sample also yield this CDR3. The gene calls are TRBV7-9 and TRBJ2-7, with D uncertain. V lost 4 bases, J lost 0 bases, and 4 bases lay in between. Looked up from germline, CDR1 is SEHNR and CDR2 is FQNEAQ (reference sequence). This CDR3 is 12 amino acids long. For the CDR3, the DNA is TGTGCCAGCAGCTCAAGCTCCTACGAGCAGTACTTC. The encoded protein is CASSSSSYEQYF. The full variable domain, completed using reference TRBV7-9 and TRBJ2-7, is DTGVSQNPRHKITKRGQNVTFRCDPISEHNRLYWYRQTLGQGPEFLTYFQNEAQLEKSRLLSDRFSAERPKGSFSTLEIQRTEQGDSAMYLCASSSSSYEQYFGPGTRLTVT.

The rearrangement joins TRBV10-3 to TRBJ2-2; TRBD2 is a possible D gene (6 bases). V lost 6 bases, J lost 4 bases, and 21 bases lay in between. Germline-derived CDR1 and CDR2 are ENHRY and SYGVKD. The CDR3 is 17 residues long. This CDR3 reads CAISPGGHAESTGELFF. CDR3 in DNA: TGTGCCATCAGCCCCGGGGGTCACGCGGAGAGCACCGGGGAGCTGTTTTTT.

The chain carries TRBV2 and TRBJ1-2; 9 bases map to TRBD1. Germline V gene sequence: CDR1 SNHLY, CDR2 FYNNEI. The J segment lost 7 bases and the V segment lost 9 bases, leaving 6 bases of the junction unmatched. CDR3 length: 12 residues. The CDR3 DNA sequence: TGTGCCAGGTGGGGACAGGGCCTTGGCTACACCTTC. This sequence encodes CARWGQGLGYTF.

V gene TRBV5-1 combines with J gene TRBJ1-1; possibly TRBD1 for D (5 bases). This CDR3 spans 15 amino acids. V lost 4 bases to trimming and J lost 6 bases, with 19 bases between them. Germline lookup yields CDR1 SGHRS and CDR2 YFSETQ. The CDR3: CASSPVVGVAAEAFF. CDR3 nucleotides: TGCGCCAGCAGCCCGGTCGTGGGGGTCGCAGCTGAAGCTTTCTTT.